This T cell receptor beta chain originates from a study of T-cell reconstitution after alpha-beta-depleted transplantation in children. Study results and caveats: Some patients' high day-60 TCRbeta diversity was attributed to recipient cells surviving conditioning.

With respect to this clonotype: Its target is not known.

Using unique molecular identifiers, the investigators prepared the TCRbeta library. TCRdb passed the PCR reads through MiXCR, listing each CDR3 protein once. The sample carries a few hundred thousand distinct CDR3 sequences, about an eighth recorded once. Trimming shortened V by 4 bases and J by 1 base, and 9 bases separated the two germline ends. Germline V gene lookup returns CDR1 DFQATT and CDR2 SNEGSKA (reference sequence). This CDR3 has 13 amino acids. The sequencing used PBMCs, mostly from graft donor cells, collected 360 days after TCRalphabeta/CD19-depleted stem cell transplant. This chain links TRBV20-1 with TRBJ2-3; possibly TRBD1 for D (5 bases). The clonotype comes from a male patient aged 10 to 17 who had a stem cell transplant for acute myeloid leukemia, so the T cells may come from the graft donor. This CDR3 reads CSATMTGTDTQYF. The CDR3 DNA reads as TGCAGTGCTACTATGACAGGCACAGATACGCAGTATTTT.